A single sample gave rise to the 20 T cell receptor beta chains below, sequenced in a study of shared clonotypes between healthy human individuals. Assay used: immunoSEQ multiplex PCR; TCRdb lists only in-frame clones, some missing. Among about 2.1 million clones, about 94% were seen once, and the ten largest hold about 1.7%. Naive CD8 cells comprised CD45RO-negative, CCR7-positively selected cells, excluding terminally differentiated effector memory CD45RA+ cells. The source material was naive CD8+ T cells from PBMCs. The receptor set was obtained from a man younger than 30 in good health. Some clones in this sample may be carry-over from other donors' samples.

The sample holds a few counts of this clone. The chain employs TRBV30 and TRBJ1-5; a possible D gene is TRBD1 (5 bases). Germline values: CDR1 GTSNPN, CDR2 SVGIG (reference sequence). Trimming cost V 0 bases and J 4 bases, with 10 bases left between them. There are 14 residues in the CDR3. CDR3 protein: CAWSVAGINQPQHF. The CDR3 DNA follows: TGTGCCTGGAGTGTAGCAGGGATTAATCAGCCCCAGCATTTT.

J is TRBJ1-5 and V is TRBV27; 11 bases line up with TRBD1. CDR1 MNHEY and CDR2 SMNVEV come from the germline V gene (reference sequence). Trimming took 5 bases from V and 9 from J; bases not matched to a gene: 12. This CDR3 is built from 16 residues. For the CDR3, the DNA is TGTGCCAGCAGTCCAGGGACAGGGGGTGGTTTCTGGCCCCAGCATTTT. Translating it yields CASSPGTGGGFWPQHF.

About this clone: Other DNA sequences in the same sample also yield this CDR3. The CDR3 region is CASSLAGVSYEQYF. DNA for the CDR3: TGCGCCAGCAGCTTGGCAGGGGTATCCTACGAGCAGTACTTC. V usage is TRBV5-1 and J usage is TRBJ2-7; tentative D call: TRBD1 (6 bases). This CDR3 comprises 14 residues. Trimming removed 0 bases from V and 1 base from J, with 8 bases in between. From germline, CDR1 is SGHRS and CDR2 YFSETQ. The variable domain in full, completed from reference TRBV5-1 and TRBJ2-7, reads KAGVTQTPRYLIKTRGQQVTLSCSPISGHRSVSWYQQTPGQGLQFLFEYFSETQRNKGNFPGRFSGRQFSNSRSEMNVSTLELGDSALYLCASSLAGVSYEQYFGPGTRLTVT.

The V and J genes are TRBV12-5 and TRBJ1-2, with a tentative D call TRBD1 (5 bases). V lost 4 bases to trimming and J lost 3 bases, with 15 bases between them. The CDR3 runs to 15 residues. Germline CDR1 LGHNT, CDR2 FRNRAP. CDR3 sequence reads: CASGSGLGPYYGYTF. The CDR3 DNA sequence: TGTGCTAGTGGTTCGGGACTTGGGCCTTACTATGGCTACACCTTC.

The genes are TRBV6-5 and TRBJ2-2, with TRBD1 as a possible D gene (6 bases). The germline V and J ends were trimmed by 4 bases and 5 bases, with 14 bases remaining between them. Germline V CDR1 and CDR2: MNHEY, SVGAGI. The CDR3 contains 15 residues. This CDR3 is CASSSIYRDTGELFF. CDR3 coding DNA: TGTGCCAGCAGTTCCATCTACAGGGATACCGGGGAGCTGTTTTTT.

A remark on this clone: The same CDR3 arises from other DNA sequences in this sample as well. This chain joins TRBV9 and TRBJ2-3, with 12 bases aligning to TRBD2. The V gene end was trimmed by 2 bases and the J gene end by 5 bases; junction bases not matched to a gene: 3. Germline V lookup: CDR1 SGDLS, CDR2 YYNGEE. The CDR3 totals 15 residues. This CDR3 is CASSVASGGVDTQYF. The CDR3 coding sequence is TGTGCCAGCAGCGTGGCTAGCGGGGGGGTAGATACGCAGTATTTT.

The CDR3 sequence is CASSQQGAYTGELFF. In nucleotides, the CDR3 is TGTGCCAGCAGCCAGCAGGGGGCGTACACCGGGGAGCTGTTTTTT. This chain links TRBV14 with TRBJ2-2; 8 bases agree with TRBD1. CDR1 is SGHDN and CDR2 is FVKESK in the germline V gene. The CDR3 runs to 15 residues. V trimming: 3 bases; J trimming: 3 bases; junction bases outside the gene matches: 3.

This chain connects TRBV28 to TRBJ1-2; maybe TRBD1 (6 bases). The CDR3 has 16 residues. Trimming pared 6 bases from V and 8 bases from J, leaving 25 bases between. The germline V gene has CDR1 MDHEN and CDR2 SYDVKM. CDR3 loop: CASSPHRRGTFRGYTF. The CDR3, as DNA: TGTGCCAGCAGCCCACACCGTAGAGGGACATTTCGCGGCTACACCTTC.

The chain combines TRBV18 with TRBJ2-5, with TRBD1 matching over 10 bases. CDR3 length equals 15 residues. V shed 2 bases, J shed 5 bases, and the junction held 5 bases outside the gene matches. The germline V gene encodes CDR1 KGHSH and CDR2 LQKENI. In DNA form, the CDR3 reads TGTGCCAGCTCACCAGGGACAGGGGTAGGGGAGACCCAGTACTTC. The encoded protein is CASSPGTGVGETQYF.

A note on this clone: This specimen includes other DNA sequences encoding the same CDR3. The chain combines TRBV9 with TRBJ2-7; 10 nucleotides align to TRBD2. The CDR3 runs 15 residues. The germline CDR1 and CDR2 sequences are SGDLS and YYNGEE. J gave up 0 bases and V 3 bases, and 3 bases lay outside the gene matches. The CDR3 bases are TGTGCCAGCAGCGGAGGACTAGCGGACTCCTACGAGCAGTACTTC. It yields the protein CASSGGLADSYEQYF. The full variable domain, with the rest looked up from reference TRBV9 and TRBJ2-7, is DSGVTQTPKHLITATGQRVTLRCSPRSGDLSVYWYQQSLDQGLQFLIQYYNGEERAKGNILERFSAQQFPDLHSELNLSSLELGDSALYFCASSGGLADSYEQYFGPGTRLTVT.

The chain has TRBV28 and TRBJ2-7; 7 positions match TRBD2. CDR3 length: 14 amino acids. V shed 10 bases, J shed 4 bases, and the junction held 13 bases outside the gene matches. Germline V gene lookup returns CDR1 MDHEN and CDR2 SYDVKM. The CDR3 region is CAINGREVRYEQYF. DNA of the CDR3: TGTGCCATCAATGGCCGGGAGGTTAGGTACGAGCAGTACTTC. The complete variable domain, with remaining parts taken from reference TRBV28 and TRBJ2-7, reads DVKVTQSSRYLVKRTGEKVFLECVQDMDHENMFWYRQDPGLGLRLIYFSYDVKMKEKGDIPEGYSVSREKKERFSLILESASTNQTSMYLCAINGREVRYEQYFGPGTRLTVT.

J is TRBJ1-5 and V is TRBV10-3; perhaps TRBD1 as D (6 bases). In germline, CDR1 is ENHRY, CDR2 SYGVKD. Trimming took off 8 bases at V and 2 bases at J, with 13 bases between the two ends. The CDR3 is 14 residues long. CDR3 nucleotides: TGTGCCATCGACCCGACAGGTGGCAATCAGCCCCAGCATTTT. Its protein product is CAIDPTGGNQPQHF.

This chain connects TRBV28 to TRBJ1-5; no definite D call. The germline V gene encodes CDR1 MDHEN and CDR2 SYDVKM. This CDR3 has 14 amino acids. Trimming shortened V by 3 bases and J by 1 base, and 7 bases separated the two germline ends. The CDR3 loop is CASSFGWSNQPQHF. For the CDR3, the DNA is TGTGCCAGCAGTTTTGGTTGGAGCAATCAGCCCCAGCATTTT.

On this clone: At the DNA level, this CDR3 is encoded by other sequences in the same sample as well. The chain has TRBV4-1 and TRBJ2-7; D remains unclear. Germline V lookup: CDR1 MGHRA, CDR2 YSYEKL. This CDR3 region has 13 residues. With 0 bases removed from V and 3 bases from J, the gap between germline ends came to 6 bases. The CDR3 DNA follows: TGCGCCAGCAGCCAAGATCGCGACTACGAGCAGTACTTC. Translation gives CASSQDRDYEQYF.

The chain joins TRBV14 to TRBJ1-2; 7 bases map to TRBD1. This CDR3 region has 13 residues. CDR1 is SGHDN, CDR2 FVKESK, per germline. V dropped 4 bases and J dropped 7; count of bases not matched to a gene: 6. The DNA for the CDR3 is TGTGCCAGCAGCCTGGTCAGGGGGGTTGGCTACACCTTC. Amino acid sequence: CASSLVRGVGYTF.

Regarding this clone: At the DNA level, this CDR3 is encoded by other sequences in the same sample as well. The gene calls are TRBV30 and TRBJ2-7; 8 positions match TRBD1. This CDR3 has 11 amino acids. Germline lookup yields CDR1 GTSNPN and CDR2 SVGIG (reference sequence). Losses at the gene ends were 5 bases for V and 5 bases for J; bases not matched to a gene: 2. CDR3 amino acids: CAWDRGHEQYF. The DNA for the CDR3 is TGTGCCTGGGACAGGGGACACGAGCAGTACTTC.

The chain combines TRBV5-4 with TRBJ2-7; 9 positions match TRBD2. The CDR3 consists of 14 residues. With 4 bases clipped from V and 5 bases from J, the junction kept 7 bases outside the gene matches. CDR1 is SGHNT and CDR2 is YYREEE in the germline V gene (reference sequence). The CDR3 sequence: CASSLDLAGNEQYF. CDR3 nucleotide sequence: TGTGCCAGCAGCCTCGATCTAGCGGGAAACGAGCAGTACTTC.

The V gene is TRBV6-6, the J gene TRBJ2-7; the D gene is possibly TRBD2 (6 bases). This CDR3 has 15 residues. The ends were cut back, 4 bases at V and 2 bases at J, with 15 bases in the middle. Germline V gives CDR1 MNHNY, CDR2 SVGAGI (reference sequence). CDR3 region: CASSSASSVPYEQYF. CDR3 in DNA: TGTGCCAGCAGTTCCGCATCTAGCGTCCCCTACGAGCAGTACTTC.

The CDR3 region has the DNA TGTGCCAGCAGTTCCCGACAGGGAGAGCAGTACTTC. Translating gives CASSSRQGEQYF. The chain carries TRBV6-5 and TRBJ2-7; the match to TRBD1 covers 7 bases. Germline CDR1 reads MNHEY; CDR2 reads SVGAGI. The length of the CDR3 is 12 residues. Losses at the gene ends were 4 bases for V and 7 bases for J; bases not matched to a gene: 4.

This chain links TRBV2 with TRBJ2-7; D is ambiguous. CDR1 is SNHLY, CDR2 FYNNEI, per germline. V lost 5 bases and J 6 bases, leaving 8 bases between the germline ends. This CDR3 contains 11 residues. CDR3 residues: CASSPRLEQYF. The CDR3 bases are TGTGCCAGCAGTCCTCGTCTCGAGCAGTACTTC.